This T cell receptor (beta chain) was captured by sequencing in a study of blood T cell repertoires in COVID-19. Original analysis: Amplification of reference gene primers provided the estimated nucleated cell counts. Assay: immunoSEQ multiplex PCR; the TCRdb copy retains only in-frame clones and omits some. V and J calls and clone size are those listed in that table; D and trimming were worked out from the DNA. The sample holds over 60,000 clones, 84% seen once. CDR1 and CDR2 (germline): PRHDT, FYEKMQ (reference sequence). The CDR3 is 14 amino acids. V was pared by 4 bases and J by 5 bases, with 15 bases between.

This chain links TRBV13 with TRBJ2-7, with D possibly TRBD2 on 5 matching bases. The sequence came from a human donor in a cohort sampled during active COVID-19. Material for sequencing was peripheral blood. DNA for the CDR3: TGTGCCAGCAGCTCCCCCGAGCTAGCTCACGAGCAGTACTTC. The encoded protein is CASSSPELAHEQYF.